These 27 T cell receptor beta chains came from one sample sequenced in a study of cytomegalovirus exposure and HLA in healthy donors. Researchers ran the PCR with 60 Vbeta and 13 Jbeta primers. Method: immunoSEQ multiplex PCR; TCRdb's copy keeps in-frame clones and lacks some. The repertoire includes roughly 160,000 clones, roughly two thirds of them detected once, and 2.8% sits in the top ten. The sample taken for sequencing was PBMCs. The source is a woman aged 25-40 years in good health and CMV-seronegative.

The chain carries TRBV14 and TRBJ1-1, with D tentatively TRBD1 (6 bases). This CDR3 region has 17 residues. Between the trimmed V and J ends, which lost 1 base and 2 bases, there was a span of 17 bases. Germline V lookup: CDR1 SGHDN, CDR2 FVKESK. CDR3 region: CASSQAGRGGFNTEAFF. CDR3 bases: TGTGCCAGCAGCCAAGCAGGGAGGGGGGGGTTTAACACTGAAGCTTTCTTT.

This rearrangement joins TRBV28 to TRBJ2-5; 10 bases align to TRBD1. Germline trimming cut 5 bases from V and 3 bases from J; bases unmatched to any gene: 9. The CDR3 has 16 residues. Germline V gene data show CDR1 as MDHEN and CDR2 as SYDVKM. The CDR3 DNA is TGTGCCAGCAGTGGCCTCGGACAGGGGGAAAAAGAGACCCAGTACTTC. Amino acid sequence: CASSGLGQGEKETQYF.

The rearrangement joins TRBV29-1 to TRBJ2-7; TRBD2 might be the D (6 bases). The germline gives CDR1 SQVTM, CDR2 ANQGSEA. This CDR3 has 13 amino acids. The germline V and J ends were trimmed by 6 bases and 5 bases, with 17 bases remaining between them. The CDR3 spells CSVSNGRGHEQYF. CDR3 in DNA: TGCAGCGTAAGCAACGGGAGAGGCCACGAGCAGTACTTC.

This clone was counted once. V gene TRBV5-1 combines with J gene TRBJ2-1; TRBD2 agrees at 16 bases. The germline V gene encodes CDR1 SGHRS and CDR2 YFSETQ. With 3 bases clipped from V and 8 bases from J, the junction kept 5 bases outside the gene matches. The CDR3 spans 16 residues. The CDR3 loop is CASSSKGLAGGYEQFF. As DNA, the CDR3 is TGCGCCAGCAGCTCGAAGGGACTAGCGGGAGGGTATGAGCAGTTCTTC.

This clone showed up many times. CDR3 coding DNA: TGTGCCAGCAGTTCTACAGGGAAAAGGACTGAAGCTTTCTTT. The encoded protein is CASSSTGKRTEAFF. The chain combines TRBV28 with TRBJ1-1, with D possibly being TRBD1 (6 bases). The germline gives CDR1 MDHEN, CDR2 SYDVKM. Deletions cut 4 bases from V and 5 bases from J, with 14 bases between. This CDR3 has 14 residues.

The chain recombines TRBV19 with TRBJ2-7; 12 nucleotides match TRBD2. The trim removed 0 bases at V and 6 bases at J, leaving 3 bases unmatched. The V gene's germline CDR1 is LNHDA and CDR2 SQIVND (reference sequence). The CDR3 loop spans 15 amino acids. In DNA form, the CDR3 reads TGTGCCAGTAGTATAGAGGGACTAGCGGGTAGCGAGCAGTACTTC. Translated, it gives CASSIEGLAGSEQYF.

This clone has just one count. The V gene is TRBV19, the J gene TRBJ2-5; weak D call: TRBD1 (6 bases). The germline V and J ends were trimmed by 10 bases and 0 bases, with 12 bases remaining between them. The CDR3 sequence is 13 residues long. The germline V gene has CDR1 LNHDA and CDR2 SQIVND (reference sequence). CDR3 bases: TGTGCCACCGGGGACACGGACCAAGAGACCCAGTACTTC. Translating it yields CATGDTDQETQYF.

In nucleotides, the CDR3 is TGTGCCAGTAGTCAGGAACGGACCCTCCACTTT. It codes for CASSQERTLHF. The V call is TRBV19, the J call TRBJ1-6; D is ambiguous. V gave up 5 bases and J gave up 14 bases, with 10 bases separating them. The germline V gene encodes CDR1 LNHDA and CDR2 SQIVND (reference sequence). The CDR3 runs to 11 residues. Complete variable domain (other parts from reference TRBV19 and TRBJ1-6): DGGITQSPKYLFRKEGQNVTLSCEQNLNHDAMYWYRQDPGQGLRLIYYSQIVNDFQKGDIAEGYSVSREKKESFPLTVTSAQKNPTAFYLCASSQERTLHFGNGTRLTVT.

V and J are TRBV19 and TRBJ2-5; no firm D call. CDR1 is LNHDA, CDR2 SQIVND, per germline (reference sequence). This CDR3 is built from 12 residues. V dropped 6 bases and J dropped 4 bases, with 9 bases sitting between them. The CDR3 bases are TGTGCCAGTAGCAATATCAGAGAGACCCAGTACTTC. As protein: CASSNIRETQYF.

The V call is TRBV4-1, the J call TRBJ2-3, with unresolved D. Germline loops: CDR1 MGHRA, CDR2 YSYEKL. V lost 6 bases and J 2 bases, leaving 3 bases between the germline ends. This CDR3 region has 11 residues. The CDR3 region is CASSHTDTQYF. CDR3 bases: TGCGCCAGCAGTCACACAGATACGCAGTATTTT.

J is TRBJ2-7 and V is TRBV7-9; 8 bases agree with TRBD2. CDR1 and CDR2 from the germline V gene are SEHNR and FQNEAQ (reference sequence). This CDR3 spans 15 amino acids. The trim removed 2 bases at V and 2 bases at J, leaving 5 bases unmatched. This chain's CDR3 is CASSLFSGGTYEQYF. The CDR3 DNA sequence: TGTGCCAGCAGCTTATTCTCGGGGGGGACCTACGAGCAGTACTTC.

The V gene is TRBV19, the J gene TRBJ2-2; 14 bases fit TRBD2. The V and J ends lost 6 bases and 4 bases, in that order; junction bases with no gene match: 1. The CDR3 totals 15 residues. Germline V gene sequence: CDR1 LNHDA, CDR2 SQIVND (reference sequence). The DNA of the CDR3 is TGTGCCAGTAGCGGACTAGCGGGGGGCACCGGGGAGCTGTTTTTT. As protein: CASSGLAGGTGELFF.

The chain carries TRBV5-1 and TRBJ2-5; 9 bases agree with TRBD1. CDR3 size: 14 residues. Trimming at V came to 0 bases and at J to 4 bases, leaving 1 base not matched to a gene. The germline V gene encodes CDR1 SGHRS and CDR2 YFSETQ. The CDR3 protein is CASSLGTGAETQYF. The CDR3 DNA reads TGCGCCAGCAGCTTGGGGACAGGGGCAGAGACCCAGTACTTC.

This chain joins TRBV5-4 and TRBJ1-5; D unresolved. The CDR3 covers 14 residues. Trimming removed 0 bases at V and 6 bases at J, with 10 bases between. Germline CDR1 is SGHNT and CDR2 is YYREEE (reference sequence). The CDR3 spells CASSLEAGGQPQHF. The CDR3 DNA sequence: TGTGCCAGCAGCTTGGAGGCGGGCGGTCAGCCCCAGCATTTT. Based on the CDR3 plus reference TRBV5-4 and TRBJ1-5, the full variable domain is ETGVTQSPTHLIKTRGQQVTLRCSSQSGHNTVSWYQQALGQGPQFIFQYYREEENGRGNFPPRFSGLQFPNYSSELNVNALELDDSALYLCASSLEAGGQPQHFGDGTRLSIL.

The chain links TRBV28 to TRBJ2-7; 11 nucleotides agree with TRBD2. Per the germline V gene, CDR1 is MDHEN and CDR2 is SYDVKM. V dropped 6 bases and J dropped 2; count of bases not matched to a gene: 9. The CDR3 runs to 16 residues. CDR3 in DNA: TGTGCCAGCAGGCGCTTTGGACTAGCGGGCCCCTACGAGCAGTACTTC. Its protein product is CASRRFGLAGPYEQYF. The whole variable domain, remainder taken from reference TRBV28 and TRBJ2-7, is DVKVTQSSRYLVKRTGEKVFLECVQDMDHENMFWYRQDPGLGLRLIYFSYDVKMKEKGDIPEGYSVSREKKERFSLILESASTNQTSMYLCASRRFGLAGPYEQYFGPGTRLTVT.

This clone was recorded once. V usage is TRBV6-5 and J usage is TRBJ2-1; 12 bases align to TRBD2. This CDR3 region has 14 residues. CDR1 and CDR2 from the germline V gene are MNHEY and SVGAGI. With 7 bases clipped from V and 4 bases from J, the junction kept 2 bases outside the gene matches. In nucleotides, the CDR3 is TGTGCCAGCACTAGCGGGGGGGGATACAATGAGCAGTTCTTC. This codes for CASTSGGGYNEQFF.

The chain employs TRBV2 and TRBJ1-1, with 7 bases matching TRBD1. The junction had 8 bases not matched to a gene; V was cut back by 4 bases and J by 0 bases. The CDR3 loop spans 16 amino acids. The germline V gene encodes CDR1 SNHLY and CDR2 FYNNEI. CDR3 loop: CASSVGRGRLNTEAFF. The CDR3 nucleotides read TGTGCCAGCAGTGTTGGCAGGGGGAGGTTGAACACTGAAGCTTTCTTT.

The chain is built from TRBV9 and TRBJ1-2; no definite D call. Looked up from germline, CDR1 is SGDLS and CDR2 is YYNGEE. V lost 1 base to trimming and J lost 8 bases, with 15 bases between them. This CDR3 is built from 14 residues. The CDR3 reads CASSVSLGAGGYTF. In nucleotides, the CDR3 is TGTGCCAGCAGCGTATCCCTGGGAGCGGGGGGCTACACCTTC.

V usage is TRBV7-9 and J usage is TRBJ1-3, with 7 nucleotides matching TRBD1. Germline lookup yields CDR1 SEHNR and CDR2 FQNEAQ (reference sequence). The CDR3 consists of 15 residues. The ends lost 5 bases at V and 0 bases at J; junction bases unmatched: 4. This CDR3 reads CASSRGQNSGNTIYF. Here the CDR3 DNA reads TGTGCCAGCAGCCGGGGACAGAACTCTGGAAACACCATATATTTT.

This clone was observed once. The chain combines TRBV5-1 with TRBJ1-2; D call uncertain. Trimming stripped 0 bases from V and 4 bases from J, with 16 bases between. This CDR3 spans 16 amino acids. Germline V gene lookup returns CDR1 SGHRS and CDR2 YFSETQ. The CDR3 DNA follows: TGCGCCAGCAGCTTGGACGAGGGCCTCCCTACCTATGGCTACACCTTC. Protein product: CASSLDEGLPTYGYTF.

The CDR3 nucleotides read TGTGCCGGACGGGGGGCCTCCTATGAGCAGTTCTTC. It specifies CAGRGASYEQFF. The genes are TRBV6-1 and TRBJ2-1, with D maybe TRBD2 (7 bases). Trimming took off 11 bases at V and 8 bases at J, with 16 bases between the two ends. CDR1 MNHNS and CDR2 SASEGT come from the germline V gene. The CDR3 sequence is 12 residues long.

This clone was seen a handful of times. The V and J genes are TRBV7-3 and TRBJ2-3, with TRBD1 as a possible D gene (6 bases). The germline gives CDR1 SGHTA, CDR2 FQGTGA. The CDR3 contains 16 residues. Trimming pared 5 bases from V and 5 bases from J, leaving 20 bases between. CDR3 sequence reads: CASSPTGPGAKDTQYF. CDR3 DNA sequence: TGTGCCAGCAGCCCAACGGGCCCAGGGGCAAAAGATACGCAGTATTTT.

The V gene is TRBV7-8, the J gene TRBJ2-3, with D tentatively TRBD2 (6 bases). The germline gives CDR1 SGHVS, CDR2 FQNEAQ. The CDR3 consists of 16 residues. Trimming left V 3 bases short and J 3 bases short, with 16 bases between. CDR3 sequence: CASSFYPVEGTDTQYF. The DNA for the CDR3 is TGTGCCAGCAGCTTTTACCCGGTGGAGGGGACAGATACGCAGTATTTT.

The V and J genes are TRBV28 and TRBJ2-5; TRBD1 matches 8 bases. This CDR3 has 14 residues. CDR1 MDHEN and CDR2 SYDVKM come from the germline V gene. The V gene end was trimmed by 3 bases and the J gene end by 4 bases; junction bases not matched to a gene: 4. In DNA form, the CDR3 reads TGTGCCAGCAGTTTTGCCAGGGGGCTAGAGACCCAGTACTTC. Translation gives CASSFARGLETQYF.

CDR3 bases: TGTGCCAGCAGTCCCGGGACAGGGACAATTCAGCCCCAGCATTTT. Amino acid sequence: CASSPGTGTIQPQHF. This sequence joins TRBV28 and TRBJ1-5, with 9 bases fitting TRBD1. There are 15 residues in the CDR3. The germline V gene encodes CDR1 MDHEN and CDR2 SYDVKM. J lost 6 bases, V lost 5 bases, and 8 bases had no gene match.

In this sample, this clone turned up a few times. The V gene is TRBV18, the J gene TRBJ2-1; 10 bases match TRBD2. After removal of 2 bases from V and 4 bases from J, the junction contained 5 bases not matched to a gene. CDR1 is KGHSH, CDR2 LQKENI, per germline. The CDR3 spans 16 residues. The CDR3 sequence is CASSPASGSRYNEQFF. The CDR3 coding sequence is TGTGCCAGCTCACCAGCTAGCGGGAGTAGGTACAATGAGCAGTTCTTC.

This clone was seen a few times. The chain joins TRBV29-1 to TRBJ2-7; TRBD1 is a possible D gene (6 bases). V shed 3 bases and J shed 7 bases, with 16 bases lying between them. Germline CDR1 and CDR2: SQVTM and ANQGSEA. CDR3 size: 13 residues. The CDR3 coding sequence is TGCAGCGTTGAGCAGACAGGTCAGGGGGAGCAGTACTTC. Encoded protein: CSVEQTGQGEQYF.